A selection of T cell receptor beta chains follows, all from one sample in a study of metastatic and nonmetastatic thyroid tumors. TCRdb re-clonotyped the PCR reads through MiXCR. Among around 26,000 clones listed, roughly a fifth were seen once. Source material: blood. These receptors all come from a male donor with papillary thyroid cancer or a benign thyroid nodule (not recorded which). Some clones in this sample may be carry-over from other donors' samples. Both conserved end residues are part of each CDR3. The D gene is left open where the match is weak. Clone size is not always given. Where it is, it says once, few, many or a class for expanded clones.

>16|TRBV11-1|TRBJ2-3|-|-
TGTGCCAACAGCTTGGGTGTCTCCACCCTCACAGATACGCAGTATTTT
CANSLGVSTLTDTQYF
>14|TRBV5-1|TRBJ2-2|-|-
TGCGCCAGCCTCCGGGACATGAACACCGGGGAGCTGTTTTTT
CASLRDMNTGELFF
>15|TRBV5-5|TRBJ2-2|TRBD1|-
TGTGCCAGCAGCGCGACCGGGACAGGCCACGGGGAGCTGTTTTTT
CASSATGTGHGELFF
>14|TRBV5-1|TRBJ2-2|TRBD1|medium-sized
TGCGCCAGCAGAGGACAGGGATACACCGGGGAGCTGTTTTTT
CASRGQGYTGELFF
>15|TRBV5-1|TRBJ2-3|-|many
TGCGCCAGCAGACGGGACATAACCAGCACAGATACGCAGTATTTT
CASRRDITSTDTQYF
>16|TRBV6-5|TRBJ2-3|-|many
TGTGCCAGCAGTTCGAACCCCCTACATTACACAGATACGCAGTATTTT
CASSSNPLHYTDTQYF
>14|TRBV5-1|TRBJ1-2|-|once
TGCGCCAGCAGCTTGGGCGGGGAGGGCGATGGCTACACCTTC
CASSLGGEGDGYTF
>15|TRBV20-1|TRBJ2-2|TRBD2|-
TGCAGTGCACCCACTAGCGGGAGCCTGGACGGGGAGCTGTTTTTT
CSAPTSGSLDGELFF
>14|TRBV27|TRBJ2-3|-|many
TGTGCCAGCAGTCCTCGACTGGGCACAGATACGCAGTATTTT
CASSPRLGTDTQYF
>17|TRBV12-5|TRBJ2-1|-|many
TGTGCTAGTGGTTTGGCACGGGACTCACTCTCTTACAATGAGCAGTTCTTC
CASGLARDSLSYNEQFF
>14|TRBV6-1|TRBJ2-1|-|-
TGTGCCAGCAGTCCCGCGGGGTCGCGGAATGAGCAGTTCTTC
CASSPAGSRNEQFF
>16|TRBV5-1|TRBJ2-3|TRBD1|many
TGCGCCAGCAGCTCGGGACAGGGAGGTAGCACAGATACGCAGTATTTT
CASSSGQGGSTDTQYF
>15|TRBV2|TRBJ2-1|-|-
TGTGCCAGCAGTGAGGAAGAGGTAAGGGGCAATGAGCAGTTCTTC
CASSEEEVRGNEQFF
>16|TRBV5-1|TRBJ2-7|TRBD2|many
TGCGCCAGCAGCCCCGGGGGTAGCGGGAGCTCCTACGAGCAGTACTTC
CASSPGGSGSSYEQYF
>11|TRBV27|TRBJ2-2|-|medium-sized
TGTGCCAGCAGTTCGCTCGGGGAGCTGTTTTTT
CASSSLGELFF
>15|TRBV28|TRBJ1-1|-|few
TGTGCCAGCAGTTTATATCCGGCAGGGATGACTGAAGCTTTCTTT
CASSLYPAGMTEAFF
>16|TRBV5-8|TRBJ1-3|TRBD1|-
TGTGCCAGCAGCGTACAGGGGTTCCGATCTGGAAACACCATATATTTT
CASSVQGFRSGNTIYF
>14|TRBV6-4|TRBJ2-3|-|few
TGTGCCAGCAGTGAGGGACCCGGCACAGATACGCAGTATTTT
CASSEGPGTDTQYF
>15|TRBV25-1|TRBJ1-4|TRBD1|many
TGTGCCAGCAGTGACACGGACAGGCCTTTACAAAAACTGTTTTTT
CASSDTDRPLQKLFF
>15|TRBV27|TRBJ2-3|-|medium-sized
TGTGCCAGCACCCCCGGGCTAGTCGCCTCAGATACGCAGTATTTT
CASTPGLVASDTQYF
>18|TRBV6-2/TRBV6-3|TRBJ2-7|-|medium-sized
TGTGCCAGCAGCACCTCCCGGGGGGCCGGGCAGCTGACGGCCGAGCAGTACTTC
CASSTSRGAGQLTAEQYF
>16|TRBV4-1|TRBJ1-2|TRBD1|-
TGCGCCAACAGCCAAGATATGGACAGGGCCCTCTATGGCTACACCTTC
CANSQDMDRALYGYTF
>15|TRBV2|TRBJ1-2|TRBD1|medium-sized
TGTGCCAGCAGTTCTCCCCGACAGGGGGACTATGGCTACACCTTC
CASSSPRQGDYGYTF
>15|TRBV20-1|TRBJ2-2|-|many
TGCAGTGCAATGTCCGCCCAGGGAAGAGTACGGGAGCTGTTTTTT
CSAMSAQGRVRELFF
>15|TRBV19|TRBJ2-7|TRBD2|medium-sized
TGTGCCACCCAGGGCGGGACTAGCGGGAGTTCCGAGCAGTACTTC
CATQGGTSGSSEQYF
>17|TRBV27|TRBJ2-6|-|medium-sized
TGTGCCAGCAGAGAGGATGGGAGTATCTCTGGGGCCAACGTCCTGACTTTC
CASREDGSISGANVLTF
>13|TRBV28|TRBJ2-3|-|few
TGTGCCAGCAGTGCCCTAGGAGCAGATACGCAGTATTTT
CASSALGADTQYF
>14|TRBV6-1|TRBJ2-1|TRBD1|medium-sized
TGTGCCAGCAGTGATTGGACAGGGCTCAATGAGCAGTTCTTC
CASSDWTGLNEQFF
>18|TRBV19|TRBJ1-5|TRBD1|many
TGTGCCAGTAGTATAACAGGGGGTGCGGTTTGGAGCAATCAGCCCCAGCATTTT
CASSITGGAVWSNQPQHF
>14|TRBV5-1|TRBJ2-1|-|-
TGCGCCAGCAGCTTGCATTGGGGTTACAATGAGCAGTTCTTC
CASSLHWGYNEQFF
>16|TRBV27|TRBJ2-1|TRBD2|few
TGTGCCAGCAGTGATCTCGGGACTAGCGGCGAGGGGGTGCAGTTCTTC
CASSDLGTSGEGVQFF
>19|TRBV6-6|TRBJ2-2|TRBD2|medium-sized
TGTGCCAGCAGTAAAACCGGGACTAGCGGGAGGGTTTTTACCGGGGAGCTGTTTTTT
CASSKTGTSGRVFTGELFF
>15|TRBV5-1|TRBJ2-1|TRBD2|many
TGCGCCAGCACCGATACTAGCGGGAGTGGTAATGAGCAGTTCTTC
CASTDTSGSGNEQFF
>20|TRBV20-1|TRBJ2-2|TRBD2|many
TGCAGTGCTAGAGCCTTTCGGGCGGGAGGGCCTTTGGGGAACACCGGGGAGCTGTTTTTT
CSARAFRAGGPLGNTGELFF
>15|TRBV19|TRBJ2-2|TRBD2|-
TGTGCCAGTAGTCAGCGGGAGGGCCGTACCGGGGAGCTGTTTTTT
CASSQREGRTGELFF
>11|TRBV20-1|TRBJ2-6|-|-
TGCAGTGCTAGACGGGCCAACGTCCTGACTTTC
CSARRANVLTF
>16|TRBV5-6|TRBJ2-5|TRBD2|many
TGTGCCAGCAGCTTGGGGGTAGCGGGGATTCAAGAGACCCAGTACTTC
CASSLGVAGIQETQYF
>15|TRBV5-1|TRBJ2-7|-|-
TGCGCCAGCAGCTTTTTAGTGACGGAGAGCTCCGAGCAGTACTTC
CASSFLVTESSEQYF
>14|TRBV11-3|TRBJ2-2|-|once
TGTGCCAGCAGCGCCGCTTTCATCTCCGGGGAGCTGTTTTTT
CASSAAFISGELFF
>14|TRBV13|TRBJ1-1|TRBD1|many
TGTGCCAGCAGCAGCGGGACAGGGGCCACTGAAGCTTTCTTT
CASSSGTGATEAFF
>13|TRBV20-1|TRBJ1-5|-|-
TGCAGTGCTAGCCGGGGGGGAAATCAGCCCCAGCATTTT
CSASRGGNQPQHF
>14|TRBV6-1|TRBJ1-2|TRBD1|few
TGTGCCAGCAGTGGGACAGGGGGCGGCTATGGCTACACCTTC
CASSGTGGGYGYTF